The source of this T cell receptor beta chain is a study of vaccination and CD4 T cells after COVID-19. Study background: A vaccine, either BNT162b2 or mRNA-1273, was given to participants in two doses. As control conditions, cultures were given either a CEFX pool serving as positive control, an HIV-1 Nef pool, or no peptide at all. Sampling post-COVID took place a median approximately 100 days after diagnosis (range 35 to 161).

The treatment is: 10-day PBMC culture with coronavirus spike peptide pools or control peptides (ViraFEST assay). CDR3 length: 15 amino acids. V trimming: 5 bases; J trimming: 5 bases; junction bases outside the gene matches: 11. Germline lookup yields CDR1 DFQATT and CDR2 SNEGSKA (reference sequence). Study observations and caveats: The researchers studied relatively few convalescent patients and omitted early post-infection timepoints.

Cultured CD4+ T cells had their DNA profiled by the Oncomine TCR Beta short-read assay. TCRdb re-analysed the PCR reads in MiXCR, keeping a single row per CDR3 protein. This table has 13,000 to 15,000 distinct CDR3 sequences, approximately 60% appearing once. On this clonotype itself: Its matching antigen is unknown.

The sequenced sample consisted of CD4+ T cells from blood, cultured in vitro. V and J are TRBV20-1 and TRBJ2-2; 7 positions agree with TRBD2. This clonotype was obtained from a human donor who had recovered from COVID-19. The DNA of the CDR3 is TGCAGTGCTGCCCTGGGGGGACTAAGTACCGGGGAGCTGTTTTTT. Translating gives CSAALGGLSTGELFF.